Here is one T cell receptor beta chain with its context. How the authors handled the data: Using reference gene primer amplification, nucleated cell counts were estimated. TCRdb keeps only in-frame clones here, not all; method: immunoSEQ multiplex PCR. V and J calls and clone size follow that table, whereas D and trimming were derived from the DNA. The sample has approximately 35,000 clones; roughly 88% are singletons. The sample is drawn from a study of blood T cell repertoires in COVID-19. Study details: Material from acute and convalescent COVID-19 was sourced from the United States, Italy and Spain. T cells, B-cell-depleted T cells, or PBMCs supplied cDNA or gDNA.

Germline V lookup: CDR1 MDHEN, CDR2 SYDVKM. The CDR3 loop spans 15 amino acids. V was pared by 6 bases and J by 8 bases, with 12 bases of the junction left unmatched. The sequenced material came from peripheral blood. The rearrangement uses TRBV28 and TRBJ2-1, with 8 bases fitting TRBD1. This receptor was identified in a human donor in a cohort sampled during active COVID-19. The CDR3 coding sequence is TGTGCCAGCAGAACCGCCACAGGGGGAATAGATGAGCAGTTCTTC. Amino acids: CASRTATGGIDEQFF.